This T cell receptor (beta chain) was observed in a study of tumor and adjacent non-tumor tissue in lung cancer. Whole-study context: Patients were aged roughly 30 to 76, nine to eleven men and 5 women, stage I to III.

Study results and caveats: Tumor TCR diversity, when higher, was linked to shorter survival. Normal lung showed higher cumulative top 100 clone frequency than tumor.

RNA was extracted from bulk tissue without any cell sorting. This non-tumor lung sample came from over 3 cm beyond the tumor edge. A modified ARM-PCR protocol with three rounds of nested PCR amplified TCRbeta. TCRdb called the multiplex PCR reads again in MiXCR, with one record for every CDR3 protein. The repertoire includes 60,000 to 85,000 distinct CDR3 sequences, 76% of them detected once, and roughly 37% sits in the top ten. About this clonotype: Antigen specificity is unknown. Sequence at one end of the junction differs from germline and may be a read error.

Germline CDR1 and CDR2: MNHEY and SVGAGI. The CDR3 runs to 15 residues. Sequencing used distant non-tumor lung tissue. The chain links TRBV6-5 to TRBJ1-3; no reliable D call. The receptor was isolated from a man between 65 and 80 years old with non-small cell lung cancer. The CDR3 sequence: CASSAGRSSRNTIYF. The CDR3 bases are TGTGCCAGCAGTGCAGGACGTTCCTCTCGAAACACCATATATTTT.